These T cell receptor beta chains were read from a single sample in a study of T-cell memory formation after mild COVID-19. Using its own MiXCR run on the 5' RACE reads, TCRdb lists one record per CDR3 protein. The repertoire holds roughly 250,000 distinct CDR3 sequences, with about a sixth as singletons. The sample comprised PBMCs or a T cell subset sorted from them (not recorded which). The receptors shown here come from a young man who had mild COVID-19 (a few samples of this study predate the infection). Cell type and time point are not known. Both conserved end residues are part of each CDR3. A D gene is named only where the DNA matches it firmly. Only some rows state a clone size, as once, few, many or a class for expanded clones.

J gene: TRBJ1-2; D gene: -; clone size: few; V gene: TRBV11-2; CDR3 protein: CASSLYGVDGYTF; CDR3 DNA: TGTGCCAGCAGCTTATATGGGGTCGATGGCTACACCTTC
J gene: TRBJ2-5; D gene: -; clone size: few; V gene: TRBV6-2/TRBV6-3; CDR3 protein: CASSPSPSGLFETQYF; CDR3 DNA: TGTGCCAGCAGTCCCAGCCCCTCTGGGCTGTTTGAGACCCAGTACTTC
J gene: TRBJ1-4; D gene: -; clone size: few; V gene: TRBV7-9; CDR3 protein: CASSQGDGGLFF; CDR3 DNA: TGTGCCAGCAGCCAGGGAGACGGGGGGCTGTTTTTT
J gene: TRBJ2-7; D gene: -; clone size: -; V gene: TRBV20-1; CDR3 protein: CSASRTTSYEQYF; CDR3 DNA: TGCAGTGCTAGCAGGACAACCTCCTACGAGCAGTACTTC
J gene: TRBJ2-3; D gene: -; clone size: -; V gene: TRBV29-1; CDR3 protein: CSTARRGGSDTQYF; CDR3 DNA: TGCAGCACCGCCCGACGGGGAGGATCAGATACGCAGTATTTT
J gene: TRBJ2-1; D gene: -; clone size: -; V gene: TRBV12-3/TRBV12-4; CDR3 protein: CASSHRDRGHEQFF; CDR3 DNA: TGTGCCAGCAGCCACCGGGACCGCGGGCATGAGCAGTTCTTC
J gene: TRBJ1-3; D gene: -; clone size: -; V gene: TRBV15; CDR3 protein: CATSRDRDGGNTIYF; CDR3 DNA: TGTGCCACCAGCAGGGACCGGGACGGTGGAAACACCATATATTTT
J gene: TRBJ2-2; D gene: -; clone size: many; V gene: TRBV5-1; CDR3 protein: CASSLVTPNTGELFF; CDR3 DNA: TGCGCCAGCAGCTTGGTCACGCCGAACACCGGGGAGCTGTTTTTT
J gene: TRBJ2-3; D gene: TRBD2; clone size: few; V gene: TRBV6-6; CDR3 protein: CASSSGLAGVTDTQYF; CDR3 DNA: TGTGCCAGCAGTTCCGGACTAGCGGGGGTCACAGATACGCAGTATTTT
J gene: TRBJ2-5; D gene: -; clone size: -; V gene: TRBV7-3; CDR3 protein: CASSLTAGGETQYF; CDR3 DNA: TGTGCCAGCAGCTTAACAGCGGGCGGGGAGACCCAGTACTTC
J gene: TRBJ2-3; D gene: TRBD1; clone size: -; V gene: TRBV5-1; CDR3 protein: CASSLQGAKADTQYF; CDR3 DNA: TGCGCCAGCAGCCTCCAGGGGGCTAAGGCAGATACGCAGTATTTT
J gene: TRBJ2-3; D gene: -; clone size: many; V gene: TRBV7-2; CDR3 protein: CASSPTLDTQYF; CDR3 DNA: TGTGCCAGCAGCCCAACGTTGGATACGCAGTATTTT
J gene: TRBJ1-2; D gene: TRBD1; clone size: -; V gene: TRBV7-9; CDR3 protein: CASSSGQAPRRYGYTF; CDR3 DNA: TGTGCCAGCAGCTCTGGACAGGCCCCTCGCCGCTATGGCTACACCTTC
J gene: TRBJ2-3; D gene: -; clone size: -; V gene: TRBV7-2; CDR3 protein: CASSPIGASTDTQYF; CDR3 DNA: TGTGCCAGCAGCCCCATCGGGGCTAGCACAGATACGCAGTATTTT
J gene: TRBJ1-4; D gene: -; clone size: few; V gene: TRBV7-9; CDR3 protein: CASSPWGGEEKLFF; CDR3 DNA: TGTGCCAGCAGCCCCTGGGGCGGTGAGGAAAAACTGTTTTTT
J gene: TRBJ1-5; D gene: -; clone size: few; V gene: TRBV5-6; CDR3 protein: CASSYRWAENQPQHF; CDR3 DNA: TGTGCCAGCAGCTACCGTTGGGCTGAGAATCAGCCCCAGCATTTT
J gene: TRBJ1-2; D gene: TRBD1; clone size: few; V gene: TRBV6-5; CDR3 protein: CASRYHRQGVGGYTF; CDR3 DNA: TGTGCCAGCAGGTACCACAGACAGGGAGTCGGGGGCTACACCTTC
J gene: TRBJ1-1; D gene: -; clone size: few; V gene: TRBV4-3; CDR3 protein: CASSPLGPGTEAFF; CDR3 DNA: TGCGCCAGCAGCCCCTTGGGGCCAGGGACTGAAGCTTTCTTT
J gene: TRBJ1-2; D gene: -; clone size: few; V gene: TRBV28; CDR3 protein: CASSLGQQYGYTF; CDR3 DNA: TGTGCCAGCAGTTTAGGACAGCAATATGGCTACACCTTC
J gene: TRBJ1-1; D gene: -; clone size: -; V gene: TRBV18; CDR3 protein: CASSPSGTRNTEAFF; CDR3 DNA: TGTGCCAGCTCACCGTCTGGGACGAGGAACACTGAAGCTTTCTTT
J gene: TRBJ2-7; D gene: -; clone size: -; V gene: TRBV30; CDR3 protein: CAWGPLVGKQYF; CDR3 DNA: TGTGCCTGGGGACCCCTTGTCGGGAAGCAGTACTTC
J gene: TRBJ2-5; D gene: -; clone size: few; V gene: TRBV9; CDR3 protein: CASARVGQETQYF; CDR3 DNA: TGTGCCAGCGCGAGGGTGGGCCAAGAGACCCAGTACTTC
J gene: TRBJ2-1; D gene: -; clone size: -; V gene: TRBV7-2; CDR3 protein: CASSFKDHNEQFF; CDR3 DNA: TGTGCCAGCAGCTTTAAAGACCACAATGAGCAGTTCTTC
J gene: TRBJ2-1; D gene: -; clone size: -; V gene: TRBV10-3; CDR3 protein: CAISGDRLSYNEQFF; CDR3 DNA: TGTGCCATCTCGGGAGACAGGTTGTCCTACAATGAGCAGTTCTTC
J gene: TRBJ2-2; D gene: -; clone size: -; V gene: TRBV7-3; CDR3 protein: CASSSAPTGELFF; CDR3 DNA: TGTGCCAGCAGCTCGGCACCCACCGGGGAGCTGTTTTTT
J gene: TRBJ1-4; D gene: -; clone size: few; V gene: TRBV20-1; CDR3 protein: CSARPAIENEKLFF; CDR3 DNA: TGCAGTGCTAGACCAGCCATAGAGAATGAAAAACTGTTTTTT
J gene: TRBJ1-1; D gene: -; clone size: -; V gene: TRBV12-3/TRBV12-4; CDR3 protein: CASRPQAQNTEAFF; CDR3 DNA: TGTGCCAGCAGGCCCCAGGCTCAGAACACTGAAGCTTTCTTT
J gene: TRBJ2-3; D gene: -; clone size: -; V gene: TRBV4-1; CDR3 protein: CASSQGQRTDTQYF; CDR3 DNA: TGCGCCAGCAGCCAAGGACAGAGAACAGATACGCAGTATTTT
J gene: TRBJ1-5; D gene: -; clone size: few; V gene: TRBV12-3/TRBV12-4; CDR3 protein: CASSLSGINQPQHF; CDR3 DNA: TGTGCCAGCAGCCTGTCTGGTATCAATCAGCCCCAGCATTTT
J gene: TRBJ1-2; D gene: TRBD1; clone size: many; V gene: TRBV7-2; CDR3 protein: CASSLGGRGFSGYTF; CDR3 DNA: TGTGCCAGCAGCTTAGGGGGCAGGGGGTTCTCTGGCTACACCTTC
J gene: TRBJ2-1; D gene: -; clone size: -; V gene: TRBV18; CDR3 protein: CASSPWAKEQFF; CDR3 DNA: TGTGCCAGCTCACCCTGGGCCAAGGAGCAGTTCTTC
J gene: TRBJ2-3; D gene: -; clone size: few; V gene: TRBV7-3; CDR3 protein: CASSLDGAVADTQYF; CDR3 DNA: TGTGCCAGCAGCTTGGACGGGGCTGTCGCAGATACGCAGTATTTT
J gene: TRBJ2-2; D gene: -; clone size: -; V gene: TRBV7-3; CDR3 protein: CASSLNGGQNTGELFF; CDR3 DNA: TGTGCCAGCAGCTTAAACGGGGGTCAGAACACCGGGGAGCTGTTTTTT
J gene: TRBJ2-7; D gene: TRBD2; clone size: few; V gene: TRBV7-2; CDR3 protein: CASSLVGTTSYEQYF; CDR3 DNA: TGTGCCAGCAGCTTAGTGGGGACTACTTCCTACGAGCAGTACTTC
J gene: TRBJ2-1; D gene: -; clone size: many; V gene: TRBV12-3/TRBV12-4; CDR3 protein: CASRRVDEQFF; CDR3 DNA: TGTGCCAGCAGACGAGTCGATGAGCAGTTCTTC
J gene: TRBJ1-6; D gene: -; clone size: few; V gene: TRBV5-1; CDR3 protein: CASSSGIHNSPLHF; CDR3 DNA: TGCGCCAGCAGCTCGGGGATCCATAATTCACCCCTCCACTTT
J gene: TRBJ2-7; D gene: -; clone size: -; V gene: TRBV7-6; CDR3 protein: CASSPGNLAYEQYF; CDR3 DNA: TGTGCCAGCAGCCCCGGGAACCTCGCCTACGAGCAGTACTTC
J gene: TRBJ2-7; D gene: TRBD1; clone size: -; V gene: TRBV7-3; CDR3 protein: CASSLGWGQAYEQYF; CDR3 DNA: TGTGCCAGCAGCCTGGGTTGGGGACAGGCCTACGAGCAGTACTTC
J gene: TRBJ1-1; D gene: -; clone size: -; V gene: TRBV7-3; CDR3 protein: CASSPGPTRGAFF; CDR3 DNA: TGTGCCAGCAGCCCCGGCCCCACGAGGGGGGCTTTCTTT
J gene: TRBJ1-5; D gene: -; clone size: -; V gene: TRBV20-1; CDR3 protein: CSASAGGWGQPQHF; CDR3 DNA: TGCAGTGCTAGCGCCGGGGGTTGGGGTCAGCCCCAGCATTTT
J gene: TRBJ1-5; D gene: TRBD1; clone size: -; V gene: TRBV2; CDR3 protein: CASSLLTGVYQPQHF; CDR3 DNA: TGTGCCAGCAGTCTTCTCACAGGGGTCTATCAGCCCCAGCATTTT
J gene: TRBJ1-2; D gene: -; clone size: few; V gene: TRBV12-3/TRBV12-4; CDR3 protein: CASSLAIYGYTF; CDR3 DNA: TGTGCCAGCAGTTTAGCCATCTATGGCTACACCTTC
J gene: TRBJ2-3; D gene: -; clone size: -; V gene: TRBV20-1; CDR3 protein: CSAPPGLRTDTQYF; CDR3 DNA: TGCAGTGCTCCTCCGGGACTCCGCACAGATACGCAGTATTTT
J gene: TRBJ1-5; D gene: -; clone size: -; V gene: TRBV12-3/TRBV12-4; CDR3 protein: CAGVSGTVNQPQHF; CDR3 DNA: TGTGCCGGCGTGAGTGGTACGGTCAATCAGCCCCAGCATTTT
J gene: TRBJ2-2; D gene: -; clone size: many; V gene: TRBV7-8; CDR3 protein: CASSSSNTGELFF; CDR3 DNA: TGTGCCAGCAGCTCCAGCAACACCGGGGAGCTGTTTTTT
J gene: TRBJ1-2; D gene: -; clone size: -; V gene: TRBV6-2/TRBV6-3; CDR3 protein: CASNGHYGYTF; CDR3 DNA: TGTGCCAGCAACGGACACTATGGCTACACCTTC
J gene: TRBJ1-5; D gene: -; clone size: few; V gene: TRBV12-3/TRBV12-4; CDR3 protein: CASSGGRREVQPQHF; CDR3 DNA: TGTGCCAGCAGTGGGGGACGCCGGGAGGTTCAGCCCCAGCATTTT
J gene: TRBJ2-2; D gene: -; clone size: -; V gene: TRBV7-9; CDR3 protein: CASVEILTGELFF; CDR3 DNA: TGTGCCAGCGTTGAGATTCTCACCGGGGAGCTGTTTTTT
J gene: TRBJ2-1; D gene: TRBD2; clone size: -; V gene: TRBV6-2/TRBV6-3; CDR3 protein: CASSYDGGGGNEQFF; CDR3 DNA: TGTGCCAGCAGTTACGACGGCGGGGGGGGGAATGAGCAGTTCTTC
J gene: TRBJ1-2; D gene: -; clone size: few; V gene: TRBV10-3; CDR3 protein: CAISESEAWGRDGYTF; CDR3 DNA: TGTGCCATCAGTGAGTCAGAGGCCTGGGGTAGGGATGGCTACACCTTC
J gene: TRBJ1-1; D gene: -; clone size: -; V gene: TRBV27; CDR3 protein: CASSNRAGTPTEAFF; CDR3 DNA: TGTGCCAGCAGTAACCGAGCCGGGACACCCACTGAAGCTTTCTTT
J gene: TRBJ2-3; D gene: -; clone size: -; V gene: TRBV20-1; CDR3 protein: CSARAPPFSTDTQYF; CDR3 DNA: TGCAGTGCTAGAGCCCCCCCGTTTAGCACAGATACGCAGTATTTT
J gene: TRBJ2-3; D gene: TRBD2; clone size: many; V gene: TRBV7-2; CDR3 protein: CASSLKARGGDTQYF; CDR3 DNA: TGTGCCAGCAGCTTAAAAGCGCGGGGGGGCGATACGCAGTATTTT
J gene: TRBJ1-4; D gene: -; clone size: -; V gene: TRBV5-1; CDR3 protein: CASSLAGSTNEKLFF; CDR3 DNA: TGCGCCAGCAGCTTGGCCGGATCGACTAATGAAAAACTGTTTTTT
J gene: TRBJ2-3; D gene: TRBD1; clone size: -; V gene: TRBV27; CDR3 protein: CATTQGDNTDTQYF; CDR3 DNA: TGTGCCACCACGCAGGGGGATAACACAGATACGCAGTATTTT